This is a list of T cell receptor beta chains from one sample in a study of cytomegalovirus exposure and HLA in healthy donors. Here immunoSEQ multiplex PCR was the method, and the copy in TCRdb shows in-frame clones only, minus some. The sample consists of some 110,000 clones, about 85% of them appearing once. The sequenced material came from PBMCs. Receptors were obtained from a man aged 18-30 years in good health and CMV-seropositive. Each CDR3 is given with its conserved first and last residue. D genes are given only for firm matches. Size tells how often a clone was seen (once, few, many) or the class of an expanded clone, and some rows leave it out.

abundance: NA; v_gene: TRBV4-1; j_gene: TRBJ1-1; d_gene: NA; CDR3nt: TGCGCCAGCAGCCTCCCCGGGAACACTGAAGCTTTCTTT; CDR3aa: CASSLPGNTEAFF
abundance: few; v_gene: TRBV11-2; j_gene: TRBJ1-6; d_gene: NA; CDR3nt: TGTGCCAGCAGGGCGAGGGCAGATAATTCACCCCTCCACTTT; CDR3aa: CASRARADNSPLHF
abundance: NA; v_gene: TRBV4-2; j_gene: TRBJ1-2; d_gene: NA; CDR3nt: TGTGCCAGCAGCCAAGATCGGGGTGATGGCTACACCTTC; CDR3aa: CASSQDRGDGYTF
abundance: NA; v_gene: TRBV4-1; j_gene: TRBJ2-1; d_gene: NA; CDR3nt: TGCGCCAGCAGCCATGCTCCAGATCGCAGCTCCTACAATGAGCAGTTCTTC; CDR3aa: CASSHAPDRSSYNEQFF
abundance: NA; v_gene: TRBV29-1; j_gene: TRBJ2-5; d_gene: TRBD1; CDR3nt: TGCAGCGTTGACCGACAGGGGGGTTCGCAAGAGACCCAGTACTTC; CDR3aa: CSVDRQGGSQETQYF
abundance: NA; v_gene: TRBV28; j_gene: TRBJ2-1; d_gene: NA; CDR3nt: TGTGCCAGCAGTTCAGGGTGGATGGGCAATGAGCAGTTCTTC; CDR3aa: CASSSGWMGNEQFF
abundance: NA; v_gene: TRBV5-4; j_gene: TRBJ1-2; d_gene: NA; CDR3nt: TGTGCCAGCAGCTATGGCGGCGCTAACTATGGCTACACCTTC; CDR3aa: CASSYGGANYGYTF
abundance: NA; v_gene: TRBV5-4; j_gene: TRBJ2-7; d_gene: NA; CDR3nt: TGTGCCAGCAGCGGAGGGACCTACGAGCAGTACTTC; CDR3aa: CASSGGTYEQYF
abundance: NA; v_gene: TRBV27; j_gene: TRBJ1-1; d_gene: TRBD1; CDR3nt: TGTGCCAGCAGTCGCACCGGGACAGGGGGCATGGGGGTGGGGGCTGAAGCTTTCTTT; CDR3aa: CASSRTGTGGMGVGAEAFF
abundance: NA; v_gene: TRBV5-6; j_gene: TRBJ1-6; d_gene: NA; CDR3nt: TGTGCCAGCAGCTTGTGGAGAGGGCCCTATAATTCACCCCTCCACTTT; CDR3aa: CASSLWRGPYNSPLHF
abundance: NA; v_gene: TRBV18; j_gene: TRBJ1-4; d_gene: TRBD1; CDR3nt: TGTGCCAGCTCACCGGGACAGGGAAATGAAAAACTGTTTTTT; CDR3aa: CASSPGQGNEKLFF
abundance: NA; v_gene: TRBV5-1; j_gene: TRBJ2-7; d_gene: NA; CDR3nt: TGCGCCAGCAGCAAGGGGGACGGCCGGCAAATCTACGAGCAGTACTTC; CDR3aa: CASSKGDGRQIYEQYF
abundance: NA; v_gene: TRBV7-9; j_gene: TRBJ2-5; d_gene: TRBD1; CDR3nt: TGTGCCAGCAGCTTAGTATCGGGACAGGGACTGGAGACCCAGTACTTC; CDR3aa: CASSLVSGQGLETQYF
abundance: NA; v_gene: TRBV6-1; j_gene: TRBJ1-3; d_gene: NA; CDR3nt: TGTGCCAGCAGTACAGGACCCAACTCTGGAAACACCATATATTTT; CDR3aa: CASSTGPNSGNTIYF
abundance: NA; v_gene: TRBV5-1; j_gene: TRBJ2-1; d_gene: NA; CDR3nt: TGCGCCAGCAGCTTGCCATCTATCTCTGAGCAGTTCTTC; CDR3aa: CASSLPSISEQFF
abundance: NA; v_gene: TRBV2; j_gene: TRBJ2-4; d_gene: TRBD2; CDR3nt: TGTGCCAGCAGGGTCCGGCGGGGGGACCCGTACTTC; CDR3aa: CASRVRRGDPYF
abundance: NA; v_gene: TRBV14; j_gene: TRBJ2-7; d_gene: NA; CDR3nt: TGTGCCAGCAGCCCTCTACCCCTAGGCGATTCGAACGAGCAGTACTTC; CDR3aa: CASSPLPLGDSNEQYF
abundance: once; v_gene: TRBV18; j_gene: TRBJ1-5; d_gene: NA; CDR3nt: TGTGCCAGCTCACCATCCGGGGAAGGCAATCAGCCCCAGCATTTT; CDR3aa: CASSPSGEGNQPQHF
abundance: NA; v_gene: TRBV6-1; j_gene: TRBJ2-7; d_gene: NA; CDR3nt: TGTGCCAGCAGTGGAGGACTATCTTACTACGAGCAGTACTTC; CDR3aa: CASSGGLSYYEQYF
abundance: NA; v_gene: TRBV27; j_gene: TRBJ2-2; d_gene: TRBD1; CDR3nt: TGTGCCAGCAGTTTCGGGACAGACAACACCGGGGAGCTGTTTTTT; CDR3aa: CASSFGTDNTGELFF
abundance: NA; v_gene: TRBV5-1; j_gene: TRBJ2-3; d_gene: NA; CDR3nt: TGCGCCAGCAGCTTGAGTCTACTAAGCACAGATACGCAGTATTTT; CDR3aa: CASSLSLLSTDTQYF
abundance: NA; v_gene: TRBV27; j_gene: TRBJ2-1; d_gene: TRBD2; CDR3nt: TGTGCCAGCAGTTCCCTGACTAGCGGGGGGGCGGGTGAGCAGTTCTTC; CDR3aa: CASSSLTSGGAGEQFF
abundance: NA; v_gene: TRBV25-1; j_gene: TRBJ2-1; d_gene: TRBD2; CDR3nt: TGTGCCAGCGGATCCCACGGGGGGGCGGGATACAATGAGCAGTTCTTC; CDR3aa: CASGSHGGAGYNEQFF
abundance: NA; v_gene: TRBV7-9; j_gene: TRBJ1-6; d_gene: TRBD1; CDR3nt: TGTGCCAGCAGCTTTGGGACAGGGGATTCACCCCTCCACTTT; CDR3aa: CASSFGTGDSPLHF
abundance: NA; v_gene: TRBV5-6; j_gene: TRBJ1-2; d_gene: NA; CDR3nt: TGTGCCAGCAGCTCCGAACAGGGACGGGACTATGGCTACACCTTC; CDR3aa: CASSSEQGRDYGYTF
abundance: NA; v_gene: TRBV14; j_gene: TRBJ1-6; d_gene: NA; CDR3nt: TGTGCCAGCAGCGATCTCATCGCGGGTTCACCCCTCCACTTT; CDR3aa: CASSDLIAGSPLHF
abundance: NA; v_gene: TRBV14; j_gene: TRBJ1-2; d_gene: NA; CDR3nt: TGTGCCAGCAGCCAATCGTACAGTCATAACTATGGCTACACCTTC; CDR3aa: CASSQSYSHNYGYTF
abundance: few; v_gene: TRBV5-1; j_gene: TRBJ2-4; d_gene: NA; CDR3nt: TGCGCCAGCAGCCCTCAGGTAGAAGCCAAAAACATTCAGTACTTC; CDR3aa: CASSPQVEAKNIQYF
abundance: NA; v_gene: TRBV5-4; j_gene: TRBJ2-1; d_gene: TRBD2; CDR3nt: TGTGCCAGCAGCTTACCGGGGGGACGCGAGTACAATGAGCAGTTCTTC; CDR3aa: CASSLPGGREYNEQFF
abundance: NA; v_gene: TRBV5-1; j_gene: TRBJ2-2; d_gene: TRBD1; CDR3nt: TGCGCCAGTGCCCGGGACAGCCACACCGGGGAGCTGTTTTTT; CDR3aa: CASARDSHTGELFF
abundance: few; v_gene: TRBV19; j_gene: TRBJ2-2; d_gene: NA; CDR3nt: TGTGCCAGTAGTATAATCGGGAACACCGGGGAGCTGTTTTTT; CDR3aa: CASSIIGNTGELFF
abundance: NA; v_gene: TRBV15; j_gene: TRBJ1-4; d_gene: NA; CDR3nt: TGTGCCACCAGCAATATGGGCCCACCTAATGAAAAACTGTTTTTT; CDR3aa: CATSNMGPPNEKLFF
abundance: NA; v_gene: TRBV29-1; j_gene: TRBJ1-3; d_gene: NA; CDR3nt: TGCAGCGTTACCGGGACGGAGGGATCTGGAAACACCATATATTTT; CDR3aa: CSVTGTEGSGNTIYF
abundance: NA; v_gene: TRBV5-1; j_gene: TRBJ2-5; d_gene: TRBD2; CDR3nt: TGCGCCAGCAGCTCGGACCCGATCCTAGCGGGGTACCAAGAGACCCAGTACTTC; CDR3aa: CASSSDPILAGYQETQYF
abundance: NA; v_gene: TRBV5-1; j_gene: TRBJ1-2; d_gene: NA; CDR3nt: TGCGCCAGCAGCCCAGATACAGAATATGGCTACACCTTC; CDR3aa: CASSPDTEYGYTF
abundance: NA; v_gene: TRBV7-2; j_gene: TRBJ1-3; d_gene: NA; CDR3nt: TGTGCCAGCAGCACCGAAGATCCAGGGACTGGAAACACCATATATTTT; CDR3aa: CASSTEDPGTGNTIYF
abundance: NA; v_gene: TRBV7-9; j_gene: TRBJ2-5; d_gene: TRBD1; CDR3nt: TGTGCCAGCAGCCGACAAACAGGGGGCTCTAAAGAGACCCAGTACTTC; CDR3aa: CASSRQTGGSKETQYF
abundance: once; v_gene: TRBV28; j_gene: TRBJ1-6; d_gene: TRBD1; CDR3nt: TGTGCCAGCAATACCGGGACAGGGGGTATTTCACCCCTCCACTTT; CDR3aa: CASNTGTGGISPLHF
abundance: NA; v_gene: TRBV7-9; j_gene: TRBJ2-5; d_gene: NA; CDR3nt: TGTGCCAGCAGCTTACTCCCCCAAGAGACCCAGTACTTC; CDR3aa: CASSLLPQETQYF
abundance: NA; v_gene: TRBV10-3; j_gene: TRBJ2-3; d_gene: NA; CDR3nt: TGTGCCATCAGTGAGTCGAGGCAGAGAGATACGCAGTATTTT; CDR3aa: CAISESRQRDTQYF
abundance: NA; v_gene: TRBV4-3; j_gene: TRBJ1-3; d_gene: NA; CDR3nt: TGCGCCAGCAGCCAAGTATTGGACTCAAACACCATATATTTT; CDR3aa: CASSQVLDSNTIYF
abundance: NA; v_gene: TRBV19; j_gene: TRBJ1-5; d_gene: NA; CDR3nt: TGTGCCAGTAGTACCCCGGGGTCGAGCAATCAGCCCCAGCATTTT; CDR3aa: CASSTPGSSNQPQHF